The 23 T cell receptor beta chains presented below share a single source sample, sequenced in a study of human T cells and chemical hapten exposure. Time point specified: pre-sensitization, week 0. Noted treatment: therapeutic diphenylcyclopropenone sensitization with weekly scalp DPC. MiXCR was run by TCRdb on the RACE reads, yielding one entry per CDR3 protein. The table has around 300,000 distinct CDR3 sequences, over 7.5% seen once. The sample in question was whole blood, obtained in connection with sensitization to the hapten diphenylcyclopropenone (DPC). Receptor source: a man aged 18 to 29 with alopecia areata. Some clones in this sample may be carry-over from other donors' samples.

This chain connects TRBV4-1 to TRBJ2-7; possibly TRBD1 or TRBD2 for D (5 bases each). CDR1 and CDR2 from the germline V gene are MGHRA and YSYEKL. This CDR3 is built from 13 residues. Trimming took off 2 bases at V and 8 bases at J, with 13 bases between the two ends. The CDR3 loop reads CASSQPWDRKQYF. CDR3 DNA: TGCGCCAGCAGCCAACCCTGGGACCGCAAGCAGTACTTC.

This clonotype has a count of ten or more. The J gene is TRBJ1-2, the V gene TRBV18, with a possible D match to TRBD1 (5 bases). The CDR3 has 15 residues. Trimming left V 1 base short and J 0 bases short, with 9 bases between. From germline, CDR1 is KGHSH and CDR2 LQKENI. The CDR3 nucleotides are TGTGCCAGCTCACCACTGACAGTGACTAACTATGGCTACACCTTC. Translated: CASSPLTVTNYGYTF.

This clonotype has at least ten counts. This rearrangement joins TRBV3-1 to TRBJ1-5; no definite D call. V was trimmed by 1 base and J by 7 bases, leaving 5 bases between them. Germline CDR1 reads LGHDT; CDR2 reads YNNKEL (reference sequence). CDR3 length: 12 residues. CDR3 coding DNA: TGTGCCAGCAGCCAAGGATGGCAGCCCCAGCATTTT. This sequence encodes CASSQGWQPQHF.

This clonotype was detected ten times or more. This chain connects TRBV7-9 to TRBJ2-7; D not resolved. Per the germline V gene, CDR1 is SEHNR and CDR2 is FQNEAQ (reference sequence). V was pared by 1 base and J by 6 bases, with 13 bases between. The CDR3 is 14 amino acids. The CDR3 nucleotides read TGTGCCAGCAGCTTAGATTCCGTTCCCTTCGAGCAGTACTTC. Amino acid sequence: CASSLDSVPFEQYF.

This clonotype turned up a few times. This chain joins TRBV4-1 and TRBJ2-5, with D possibly being TRBD1 (5 bases). Germline V gives CDR1 MGHRA, CDR2 YSYEKL. V shed 1 base and J shed 0 bases, with 9 bases lying between them. The CDR3 has 15 amino acids. The CDR3 loop is CASSQVKGDQETQYF. As DNA, the CDR3 is TGCGCCAGCAGCCAAGTTAAAGGGGACCAAGAGACCCAGTACTTC.

The chain links TRBV6-2 or TRBV6-3 to TRBJ2-3, with TRBD2 matching over 7 bases. In germline, CDR1 is MNHEY, CDR2 SVGEGT. The CDR3 runs to 14 residues. V was clipped by 6 bases and J by 4 bases; unmatched bases: 7. The CDR3 spells CASRPGLGSDTQYF. In DNA, the CDR3 is TGTGCCAGCAGACCCGGACTAGGCTCAGATACGCAGTATTTT.

This clonotype was picked up many times. V gene TRBV29-1 combines with J gene TRBJ2-7; weak D call: TRBD1 (6 bases). From germline, CDR1 is SQVTM and CDR2 ANQGSEA. V dropped 5 bases and J dropped 4 bases, with 9 bases sitting between them. The CDR3 spans 11 residues. CDR3 amino acids: CSVQDSYEQYF. CDR3 DNA: TGCAGCGTTCAGGACAGTTACGAGCAGTACTTC.

The V call is TRBV27, the J call TRBJ1-3; D remains ambiguous. Germline V CDR1 and CDR2: MNHEY, SMNVEV (reference sequence). Trimming cost V 0 bases and J 0 bases, with 12 bases left between them. CDR3 length: 17 amino acids. The CDR3 loop is CASSLSGRGLSGNTIYF. CDR3 DNA: TGTGCCAGCAGTTTATCAGGACGTGGGCTCTCTGGAAACACCATATATTTT.

Only a few counts were recorded for this clonotype. CDR3 in amino acids: CASSPLFLSSGNTIYF. For the CDR3, the DNA is TGTGCCAGCAGCCCCTTATTTTTGAGCTCTGGAAACACCATATATTTT. This rearrangement joins TRBV7-8 to TRBJ1-3; D unclear. CDR1 SGHVS and CDR2 FQNEAQ come from the germline V gene. V gave up 5 bases and J gave up 0 bases, with 14 bases separating them. There are 16 residues in the CDR3.

This clonotype was seen many times. The V gene is TRBV4-3, the J gene TRBJ2-6, with D uncertain. V lost 0 bases, J lost 4 bases, and 10 bases lay in between. This CDR3 region has 16 residues. Germline loops: CDR1 LGHNA, CDR2 YSLEER. Here the CDR3 DNA reads TGCGCCAGCAGCCAAGATTTGGGGTCCGGGGCCAACGTCCTGACTTTC. It codes for CASSQDLGSGANVLTF.

The rearrangement links TRBV7-2 to TRBJ2-3; 9 bases line up with TRBD2. The V segment lost 4 bases and the J segment 4 bases; nucleotides outside the gene matches: 15. This CDR3 contains 18 residues. Germline V gene lookup returns CDR1 SGHTA and CDR2 FQGNSA. The CDR3: CASSSVAVVSGGADTQYF. The CDR3 bases are TGTGCCAGCAGCTCCGTTGCCGTAGTTAGCGGGGGCGCAGATACGCAGTATTTT.

Only a few counts were recorded for this clonotype. The chain combines TRBV20-1 with TRBJ1-1; 8 bases fit TRBD1. Germline lookup yields CDR1 DFQATT and CDR2 SNEGSKA (reference sequence). The CDR3 is made up of 14 amino acids. The J segment lost 1 base and the V segment lost 6 bases, leaving 7 bases of the junction unmatched. CDR3 amino acids: CSATPGGWNTEAFF. For the CDR3, the DNA is TGCAGTGCCACACCAGGGGGCTGGAACACTGAAGCTTTCTTT.

This clonotype was counted between two and nine times. This chain uses TRBV6-2 or TRBV6-3 with TRBJ2-7; TRBD1 might be the D (5 bases). Germline values: CDR1 MNHEY, CDR2 SVGEGT. V shed 0 bases and J shed 3 bases, with 6 bases lying between them. This CDR3 has 13 amino acids. The CDR3 sequence: CASSYSGVYEQYF. The CDR3 nucleotides are TGTGCCAGCAGTTACTCAGGGGTCTACGAGCAGTACTTC.

The gene calls are TRBV5-1 and TRBJ2-3; D not certain. Germline V gene lookup returns CDR1 SGHRS and CDR2 YFSETQ. This CDR3 contains 14 residues. Trimming took off 0 bases at V and 2 bases at J, with 7 bases between the two ends. The CDR3 is CASSLGDTTDTQYF. In nucleotides, the CDR3 is TGCGCCAGCAGCTTGGGGGATACCACAGATACGCAGTATTTT.

There are a few counts of this clonotype. The chain combines TRBV5-1 with TRBJ2-1; D is perhaps TRBD1 (6 bases). Germline CDR1 reads SGHRS; CDR2 reads YFSETQ. The CDR3 consists of 18 residues. With 4 bases removed from V and 13 bases from J, the gap between germline ends came to 33 bases. The chain's CDR3 is CASSPELGRGFNNPKQFF. As DNA, the CDR3 is TGCGCCAGCAGCCCGGAGCTTGGCAGGGGCTTTAATAATCCGAAACAGTTCTTC. Using reference TRBV5-1 and TRBJ2-1 for the parts outside the CDR3, the full variable domain is KAGVTQTPRYLIKTRGQQVTLSCSPISGHRSVSWYQQTPGQGLQFLFEYFSETQRNKGNFPGRFSGRQFSNSRSEMNVSTLELGDSALYLCASSPELGRGFNNPKQFFGPGTRLTVL.

The V gene is TRBV11-2, the J gene TRBJ1-4; D gene unclear. CDR1 is SGHAT, CDR2 FQNNGV, per germline. This CDR3 has 12 residues. Trimming shortened V by 4 bases and J by 5 bases, and 5 bases separated the two germline ends. The CDR3 loop reads CASSSKNEKLFF. The DNA for the CDR3 is TGTGCCAGCAGCTCGAAGAATGAAAAACTGTTTTTT. Complete variable domain (other parts from reference TRBV11-2 and TRBJ1-4): EAGVAQSPRYKIIEKRQSVAFWCNPISGHATLYWYQQILGQGPKLLIQFQNNGVVDDSQLPKDRFSAERLKGVDSTLKIQPAKLEDSAVYLCASSSKNEKLFFGSGTQLSVL.

This clonotype was observed a few times. The V and J genes are TRBV24-1 and TRBJ1-1, with TRBD1 matching 7 bases. The V gene's germline CDR1 is KGHDR and CDR2 SFDVKD. The CDR3 runs to 14 residues. Unmatched junction bases numbered 8, after V lost 5 bases and J lost 6 bases. CDR3 nucleotides: TGTGCCACCAGTGCCCCGGGGGGGACAGCTGAAGCTTTCTTT. It codes for CATSAPGGTAEAFF.

This clonotype was seen more than once but under ten times. The CDR3 loop is CSVGGQTNTEAFF. In DNA form, the CDR3 reads TGCAGCGTTGGTGGACAAACGAACACTGAAGCTTTCTTT. The chain links TRBV29-1 to TRBJ1-1; D perhaps matches TRBD1 (5 bases). CDR3 size: 13 residues. V lost 4 bases, J lost 1 base, and 10 bases lay in between. Germline-derived CDR1 and CDR2 are SQVTM and ANQGSEA.

This clonotype was detected a few times. The J gene is TRBJ2-1, the V gene TRBV19; tentatively, D is TRBD2 (6 bases). V lost 3 bases and J lost 4, with 13 bases in between. CDR3 length equals 15 residues. Germline lookup yields CDR1 LNHDA and CDR2 SQIVND (reference sequence). CDR3 sequence (DNA): TGTGCCAGTAGTATTGGGGACGGGAGTTACAATGAGCAGTTCTTC. The encoded protein is CASSIGDGSYNEQFF.

CDR3 residues: CASIDYLSGANVLTF. CDR3 DNA sequence: TGTGCCAGCATTGACTACCTATCTGGGGCCAACGTCCTGACTTTC. The chain carries TRBV2 and TRBJ2-6; TRBD2 is a possible D gene (5 bases). The CDR3 extends over 15 amino acids. From germline, CDR1 is SNHLY and CDR2 FYNNEI. Between the trimmed V and J ends, which lost 7 bases and 1 base, there was a span of 11 bases.

The chain links TRBV12-3 or TRBV12-4 to TRBJ2-7, with TRBD2 as a possible D gene (6 bases). Trimming removed 3 bases at V and 1 base at J, with 10 bases between. The CDR3 covers 14 residues. CDR3 bases: TGTGCCAGCAGTTTGGGGACTCTTTCCTACGAGCAGTACTTC. Translation: CASSLGTLSYEQYF.

The V call is TRBV29-1, the J call TRBJ2-3, with unresolved D. The CDR3 is made up of 17 amino acids. Per germline, CDR1 SQVTM and CDR2 ANQGSEA. Between the trimmed V and J ends, which lost 4 bases and 2 bases, there was a span of 22 bases. This CDR3 is CSVALFSSRATTDTQYF. CDR3 nucleotides: TGCAGCGTTGCATTATTCAGTAGTCGAGCAACCACAGATACGCAGTATTTT.

This chain connects TRBV5-1 to TRBJ1-6; TRBD1 matches 7 bases. J gave up 5 bases and V 1 base, and 3 bases lay outside the gene matches. The length of the CDR3 is 15 residues. Germline assignment: CDR1 SGHRS and CDR2 YFSETQ. Here the CDR3 reads CASSLYDRDNSPLHF. The CDR3 region has the DNA TGCGCCAGCAGCTTGTACGACAGGGATAATTCACCCCTCCACTTT.